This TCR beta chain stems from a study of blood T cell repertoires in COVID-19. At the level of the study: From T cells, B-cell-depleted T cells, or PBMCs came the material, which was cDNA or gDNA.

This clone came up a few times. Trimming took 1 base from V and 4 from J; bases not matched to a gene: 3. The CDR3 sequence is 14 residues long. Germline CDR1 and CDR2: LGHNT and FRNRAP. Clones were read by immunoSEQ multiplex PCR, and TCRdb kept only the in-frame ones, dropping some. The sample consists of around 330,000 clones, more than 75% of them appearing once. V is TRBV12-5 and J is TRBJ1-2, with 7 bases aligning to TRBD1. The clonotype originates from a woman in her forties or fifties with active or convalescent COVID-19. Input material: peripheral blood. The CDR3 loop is CASGLATGIYGYTF. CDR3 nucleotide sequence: TGTGCTAGTGGTTTGGCGACAGGGATCTATGGCTACACCTTC.